The TCR beta chain described here comes from a study of T cell responses to AZD1222 COVID-19 vaccine. About the study: Researchers grouped second doses given at about 4 or about 12 weeks into one pool.

TCRdb keeps only in-frame clones here, not all; method: immunoSEQ multiplex PCR. The table includes about 150,000 clones, around 90% detected once. V lost 6 bases to trimming and J lost 3 bases; unmatched junction nucleotides: 2. Germline lookup yields CDR1 SNHLY and CDR2 FYNNEI. The CDR3 sequence is 15 residues long. Regarding the study as a whole: Epitopes outside B.1.351 and B.1.1.7 mutated regions reportedly drew nearly half of spike TCRs.

About this clone: No antigen is known for it.

The sequence came from an adult in good health. Sequenced material: peripheral blood, taken on day 0 of AZD1222 vaccination. The rearrangement joins TRBV2 to TRBJ2-3, with 14 bases fitting TRBD2. The CDR3 DNA sequence: TGTGCCAGCAGGGGACTAGCGGGGGAGACAGATACGCAGTATTTT. Protein product: CASRGLAGETDTQYF.